This T cell receptor beta chain was sequenced for a study of vaccination and CD4 T cells after COVID-19. An Oncomine TCR Beta short-read assay was used to sequence the DNA from cultured CD4+ T cells. A single record per CDR3 protein comes from TCRdb applying MiXCR to the PCR reads. Among approximately 17,000 distinct CDR3 sequences listed, roughly 51% were seen once. Overall study results and limits: Spike mono-reactivity marked 304 of 307 vaccine-specific clones in convalescent patients.

Sample treatment: roughly 10-day PBMC culture with coronavirus spike peptide pools or control peptides (ViraFEST assay). Germline CDR1 is DFQATT and CDR2 is SNEGSKA (reference sequence). V dropped 7 bases and J dropped 7 bases, with 20 bases sitting between them. This CDR3 has 14 residues. In the case of this clonotype: Its antigen is not known.

The TCR originated in a human donor who had recovered from COVID-19. Sequencing used CD4+ T cells from blood, cultured in vitro. The chain joins TRBV20-1 to TRBJ1-5; tentative D call: TRBD1 (5 bases). CDR3 nucleotide sequence: TGCAGTGTCCCGGGGGGTCGGAGTGGGCAGCCCCAGCATTTT. This sequence encodes CSVPGGRSGQPQHF.